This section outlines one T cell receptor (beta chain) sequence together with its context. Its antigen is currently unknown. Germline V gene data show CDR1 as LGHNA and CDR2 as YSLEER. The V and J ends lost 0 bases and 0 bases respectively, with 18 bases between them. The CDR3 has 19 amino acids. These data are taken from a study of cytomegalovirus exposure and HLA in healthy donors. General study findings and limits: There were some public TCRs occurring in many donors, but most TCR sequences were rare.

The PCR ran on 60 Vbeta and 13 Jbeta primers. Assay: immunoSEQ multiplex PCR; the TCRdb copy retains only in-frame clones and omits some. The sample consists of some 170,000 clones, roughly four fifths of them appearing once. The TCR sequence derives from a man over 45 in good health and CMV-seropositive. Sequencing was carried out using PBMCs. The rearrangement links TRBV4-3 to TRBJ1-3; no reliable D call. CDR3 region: CASSQDLATGVTSGNTIYF. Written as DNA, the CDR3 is TGCGCCAGCAGCCAAGATCTAGCCACGGGAGTTACCTCTGGAAACACCATATATTTT.